Following are 3 T cell receptor beta chains from one sample sequenced in a study of cytomegalovirus exposure and HLA in healthy donors. The PCR ran on 60 Vbeta and 13 Jbeta primers. Libraries were prepared by immunoSEQ multiplex PCR; TCRdb keeps only in-frame clonotypes and omits some of them. The sample includes some 150,000 clones, approximately 87% of them seen just once. Sequencing used PBMCs. These TCRs come from a man aged 40-49 years in good health and CMV-seronegative.

The chain combines TRBV4-1 with TRBJ1-4; D gene uncertain. Trimming took off 1 base at V and 7 bases at J, with 13 bases between the two ends. The CDR3 length is 15 residues. The germline gives CDR1 MGHRA, CDR2 YSYEKL. The CDR3 sequence is CASSQGFPDFEKLFF. The DNA of the CDR3 is TGCGCCAGCAGCCAAGGATTCCCCGACTTTGAAAAACTGTTTTTT.

The rearrangement links TRBV18 to TRBJ1-4, with 10 bases matching TRBD1. J lost 0 bases, V lost 1 base, and 2 bases had no gene match. Germline CDR1 reads KGHSH; CDR2 reads LQKENI. The CDR3 has 17 residues. The DNA of the CDR3 is TGTGCCAGCTCACCACGACAGGGGGCCTCAACTAATGAAAAACTGTTTTTT. The encoded protein is CASSPRQGASTNEKLFF.

This rearrangement joins TRBV5-1 to TRBJ2-3; no clear D. The germline V and J ends were trimmed by 4 bases and 4 bases, with 7 bases remaining between them. The CDR3 contains 12 residues. CDR1 SGHRS and CDR2 YFSETQ come from the germline V gene. Written as DNA, the CDR3 is TGCGCCAGCAGCCCCCCGTCAGATACGCAGTATTTT. Translating gives CASSPPSDTQYF.